This T cell receptor beta chain appears in the sequencing data of a study of beta chain features in type 1 diabetes. The entirety of the isolated RNA underwent reverse transcription, so expressed TCRB transcripts were sequenced. Clones were sequenced by immunoSEQ multiplex PCR, and TCRdb holds only the in-frame ones, with some missing. The data show about 700,000 clones, with 13% seen just once and roughly 0.022% held by the top ten. A word on this clone: Its antigen remains unidentified.

The germline gives CDR1 SGHVS, CDR2 FQNEAQ. The V end lost 5 bases, the J end lost 2 bases, and 14 bases lay between the germline ends. This CDR3 comprises 15 residues. Study-level points and caveats: For patients, the naive, central memory and Treg TCRB repertoires appeared more alike than for healthy donors. TCRB CDR3s were moderately but significantly shorter in Type 1 diabetes patients in all four CD4+ subsets. Type 1 diabetes patients had fewer VDJ junction insertions and more deletions.

J is TRBJ2-3 and V is TRBV7-8; D possibly corresponds to TRBD1 (6 bases). The sequencing input was naive CD4+ T cells from blood. This TCR was recovered from a young man with type 1 diabetes. As DNA, the CDR3 is TGTGCCAGCAGCCAACAGGGCGCCTTCACAGATACGCAGTATTTT. Translated: CASSQQGAFTDTQYF.